One sample yielded the 18 T cell receptor beta chains listed below, sequenced in a study of blood T cell repertoires in COVID-19. Measured with immunoSEQ multiplex PCR; TCRdb has only the in-frame clones, and not every one. The sample lists roughly 15,000 clones; 80% to 90% were seen once. Material for sequencing was peripheral blood. Source of these receptors: a man aged 45-65 years with active COVID-19.

This chain uses TRBV18 with TRBJ1-1, with 7 bases aligning to TRBD1. The CDR3 extends over 14 amino acids. Losses at the gene ends were 3 bases for V and 7 bases for J; bases not matched to a gene: 8. Per germline, CDR1 KGHSH and CDR2 LQKENI. CDR3 bases: TGTGCCAGCTCACCGCAGGGGACAGTCATTGAAGCTTTCTTT. This codes for CASSPQGTVIEAFF.

This chain connects TRBV5-1 to TRBJ2-1; 12 positions match TRBD2. Germline V gene lookup returns CDR1 SGHRS and CDR2 YFSETQ. V dropped 2 bases and J dropped 6; count of bases not matched to a gene: 3. CDR3 length equals 15 residues. CDR3 region: CASSFTSGRINEQFF. In nucleotides, the CDR3 is TGCGCCAGCAGCTTTACTAGCGGGAGGATCAATGAGCAGTTCTTC.

The rearrangement joins TRBV19 to TRBJ1-1, with D possibly matching TRBD1 (6 bases). The length of the CDR3 is 15 residues. The germline V gene encodes CDR1 LNHDA and CDR2 SQIVND (reference sequence). The V end was cut by 3 bases, the J end by 0 bases, with 11 bases between. CDR3 nucleotide sequence: TGTGCCAGTAGTATGAAAACAGGGATGAACACTGAAGCTTTCTTT. This codes for CASSMKTGMNTEAFF.

V is TRBV28 and J is TRBJ1-1, with a possible D match to TRBD1 (5 bases). Germline V CDR1 and CDR2: MDHEN, SYDVKM. Deletions cut 6 bases from V and 0 bases from J, with 17 bases between. This CDR3 comprises 16 residues. CDR3 residues: CASSQDTLLMNTEAFF. The CDR3 DNA reads TGTGCCAGCAGCCAGGACACTCTCCTTATGAACACTGAAGCTTTCTTT. The full variable domain, completed using reference TRBV28 and TRBJ1-1, is DVKVTQSSRYLVKRTGEKVFLECVQDMDHENMFWYRQDPGLGLRLIYFSYDVKMKEKGDIPEGYSVSREKKERFSLILESASTNQTSMYLCASSQDTLLMNTEAFFGQGTRLTVV.

The rearrangement joins TRBV28 to TRBJ1-5; D might be TRBD1 (5 bases). Trimming left V 7 bases short and J 6 bases short, with 16 bases between. This CDR3 contains 14 residues. Germline CDR1 reads MDHEN; CDR2 reads SYDVKM. The CDR3 DNA sequence: TGTGCCAGCACCTGGGCAGGGCAGGCTCAGCCCCAGCATTTT. Protein sequence: CASTWAGQAQPQHF.

The gene calls are TRBV9 and TRBJ2-2, with TRBD1 identical over 8 bases. This CDR3 contains 15 residues. Trimming removed 4 bases from V and 5 bases from J; junction bases left unmatched: 7. Germline CDR1 and CDR2: SGDLS and YYNGEE. The CDR3 nucleotides are TGTGCCAGCAGCACTCGACAGGGGAGGACCGGGGAGCTGTTTTTT. Protein product: CASSTRQGRTGELFF.

This rearrangement joins TRBV28 to TRBJ2-2; 9 bases line up with TRBD2. V dropped 0 bases and J dropped 1; count of bases not matched to a gene: 0. The CDR3 has 16 residues. CDR1 MDHEN and CDR2 SYDVKM come from the germline V gene. CDR3 amino acids: CASSLWTSGNTGELFF. In nucleotides, the CDR3 is TGTGCCAGCAGTTTATGGACTAGCGGGAACACCGGGGAGCTGTTTTTT.

The rearrangement joins TRBV18 to TRBJ2-5; 10 positions match TRBD1. The CDR3 covers 14 residues. The V segment lost 2 bases and the J segment 5 bases; nucleotides outside the gene matches: 2. Per germline, CDR1 KGHSH and CDR2 LQKENI. CDR3 amino acids: CASSPSGQGETQYF. Written as DNA, the CDR3 is TGTGCCAGCTCACCATCGGGACAGGGGGAGACCCAGTACTTC.

This clone was recorded once. The chain uses TRBV18 and TRBJ2-2; 7 nucleotides match TRBD1. The ends lost 3 bases at V and 1 base at J; junction bases unmatched: 2. The CDR3 runs 15 residues. Per the germline V gene, CDR1 is KGHSH and CDR2 is LQKENI. The CDR3 nucleotides read TGTGCCAGCTCACCCCGACAGGGGAACACCGGGGAGCTGTTTTTT. Amino acid sequence: CASSPRQGNTGELFF.

This chain connects TRBV21-1 to TRBJ2-3; the table's TRBD2 call for D was not verified on the DNA. TRBV21-1 represents a pseudogene. The CDR3 spans 14 residues. CDR3 loop: CASKAGELVDTQYF. The CDR3 nucleotides are TGTGCCAGTAAAGCGGGAGAACTGGTAGATACGCAGTATTTT.

This clone was seen just once. The chain carries TRBV4-1 and TRBJ1-1; the D gene is possibly TRBD1 (5 bases). The germline gives CDR1 MGHRA, CDR2 YSYEKL. V lost 1 base to trimming and J lost 6 bases, with 12 bases between them. This CDR3 has 14 residues. DNA of the CDR3: TGCGCCAGCAGCCAAGGGCCAGGGTTGGCTGAAGCTTTCTTT. This gives the protein CASSQGPGLAEAFF.

About this clone itself: The junction does not match germline at one end; this may be a read error. The chain uses TRBV27 and TRBJ2-7, with D perhaps TRBD1 (6 bases). Germline assignment: CDR1 MNHEY and CDR2 SMNVEV (reference sequence). CDR3 length: 13 residues. CDR3 loop: CASSFFVQTGRIF. Here the CDR3 DNA reads TGTGCCAGCAGCTTCTTTGTCCAGACAGGACGAATCTTC.

This rearrangement joins TRBV27 to TRBJ2-1; D might be TRBD2 (5 bases). The CDR3 is 15 amino acids. V was shortened by 4 bases and J by 3 bases, with 13 bases between the two germline ends. Germline V lookup: CDR1 MNHEY, CDR2 SMNVEV (reference sequence). The CDR3 nucleotides read TGTGCCAGCAGTTGGGGTTCTGAGGGCTACAATGAGCAGTTCTTC. Translating gives CASSWGSEGYNEQFF.

The V and J genes are TRBV11-2 and TRBJ1-5; no definite D call. CDR3 size: 14 residues. V lost 0 bases and J lost 3, with 6 bases in between. CDR1 is SGHAT and CDR2 is FQNNGV in the germline V gene. DNA of the CDR3: TGTGCCAGCAGCTTAGACAGGATCAATCAGCCCCAGCATTTT. Its translation: CASSLDRINQPQHF.

This clone was seen just once. The genes are TRBV9 and TRBJ2-2; 11 positions match TRBD1. This CDR3 is built from 17 residues. The germline V gene has CDR1 SGDLS and CDR2 YYNGEE. With 3 bases clipped from V and 2 bases from J, the junction kept 6 bases outside the gene matches. The DNA for the CDR3 is TGTGCCAGCAGCGCCCGGGACAGGGGGAGAAACACCGGGGAGCTGTTTTTT. Translating it yields CASSARDRGRNTGELFF.

In its sample, this clone was seen a few times. CDR3 sequence (DNA): TGTGCCAGCAGCCAAGATATGGGGGGTAGTCAGCCCCAGCATTTT. Encoded protein: CASSQDMGGSQPQHF. The rearrangement links TRBV4-2 to TRBJ1-5, with D perhaps TRBD1 (5 bases). CDR1 is LGHNA and CDR2 is YNFKEQ in the germline V gene. V was shortened by 0 bases and J by 6 bases, with 12 bases between the two germline ends. The length of the CDR3 is 15 residues.

The rearrangement joins TRBV2 to TRBJ2-1; D unclear. The germline V gene has CDR1 SNHLY and CDR2 FYNNEI. CDR3 length equals 15 residues. Trimming shortened V by 6 bases and J by 0 bases, and 12 bases separated the two germline ends. CDR3 sequence: CASRTPLSSYNEQFF. The CDR3 DNA follows: TGTGCCAGCAGGACTCCTCTGAGCTCCTACAATGAGCAGTTCTTC.

The sample holds one count of this clone. The gene calls are TRBV7-2 and TRBJ1-1, with TRBD1 as a possible D gene (6 bases). CDR1 SGHTA and CDR2 FQGNSA come from the germline V gene. Trimming pared 1 base from V and 12 bases from J, leaving 15 bases between. The CDR3 runs to 13 residues. The CDR3 region has the DNA TGTGCCAGCAGCTTAGAGGGGGGGCTCTCGTCTTTCTTT. As protein: CASSLEGGLSSFF. The full variable domain, rest sourced from reference TRBV7-2 and TRBJ1-1, is GAGVSQSPSNKVTEKGKDVELRCDPISGHTALYWYRQSLGQGLEFLIYFQGNSAPDKSGLPSDRFSAERTGGSVSTLTIQRTQQEDSAVYLCASSLEGGLSSFFGQGTRLTVV.